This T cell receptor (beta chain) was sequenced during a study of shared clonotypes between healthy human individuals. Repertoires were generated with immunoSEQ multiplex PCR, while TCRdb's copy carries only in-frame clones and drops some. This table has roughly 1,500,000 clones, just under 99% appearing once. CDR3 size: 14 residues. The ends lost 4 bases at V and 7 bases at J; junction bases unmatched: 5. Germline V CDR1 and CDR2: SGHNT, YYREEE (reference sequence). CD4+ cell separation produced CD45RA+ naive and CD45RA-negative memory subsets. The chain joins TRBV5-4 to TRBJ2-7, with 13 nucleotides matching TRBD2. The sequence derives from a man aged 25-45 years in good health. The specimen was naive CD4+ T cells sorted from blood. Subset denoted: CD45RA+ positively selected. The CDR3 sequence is CASSAPGLAGEQYF. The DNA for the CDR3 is TGTGCCAGCAGCGCCCCGGGACTAGCGGGAGAGCAGTACTTC. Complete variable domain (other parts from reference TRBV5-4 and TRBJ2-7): ETGVTQSPTHLIKTRGQQVTLRCSSQSGHNTVSWYQQALGQGPQFIFQYYREEENGRGNFPPRFSGLQFPNYSSELNVNALELDDSALYLCASSAPGLAGEQYFGPGTRLTVT.